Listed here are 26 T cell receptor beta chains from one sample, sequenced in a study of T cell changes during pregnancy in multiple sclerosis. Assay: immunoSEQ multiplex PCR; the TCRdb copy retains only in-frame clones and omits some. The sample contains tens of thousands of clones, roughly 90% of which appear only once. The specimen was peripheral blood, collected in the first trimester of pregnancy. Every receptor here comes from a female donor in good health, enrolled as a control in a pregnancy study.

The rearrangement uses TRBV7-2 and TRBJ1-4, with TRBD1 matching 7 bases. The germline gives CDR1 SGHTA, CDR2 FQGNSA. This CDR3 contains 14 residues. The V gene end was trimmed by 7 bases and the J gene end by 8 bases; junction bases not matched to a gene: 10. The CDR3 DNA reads TGTGCCAGCAAATCAGGGGGTTCGCGAGAAAAACTGTTTTTT. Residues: CASKSGGSREKLFF.

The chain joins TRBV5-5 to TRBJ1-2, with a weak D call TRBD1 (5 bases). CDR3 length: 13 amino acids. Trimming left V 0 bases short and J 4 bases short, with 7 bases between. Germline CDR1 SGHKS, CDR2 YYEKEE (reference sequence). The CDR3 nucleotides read TGTGCCAGCAGCTTGGTACAGGCCTATGGCTACACCTTC. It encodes CASSLVQAYGYTF.

The CDR3 region has the DNA TGTGCCAGCAGTAGGGGCGACCGAAATGAGCAGTTCTTC. This translates into CASSRGDRNEQFF. The rearrangement uses TRBV6-5 and TRBJ2-1, with a tentative D call TRBD1 (5 bases). The CDR3 is made up of 13 amino acids. CDR1 is MNHEY and CDR2 is SVGAGI in the germline V gene. The germline V and J ends were trimmed by 5 bases and 7 bases, with 12 bases remaining between them.

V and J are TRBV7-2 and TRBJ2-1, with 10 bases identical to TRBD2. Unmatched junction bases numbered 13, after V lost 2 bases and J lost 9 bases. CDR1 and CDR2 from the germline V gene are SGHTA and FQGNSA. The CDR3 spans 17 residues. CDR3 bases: TGTGCCAGCAGCTTACCGTCCGGGACTAGCGTCGTAGTTGAGCAGTTCTTC. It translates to CASSLPSGTSVVVEQFF.

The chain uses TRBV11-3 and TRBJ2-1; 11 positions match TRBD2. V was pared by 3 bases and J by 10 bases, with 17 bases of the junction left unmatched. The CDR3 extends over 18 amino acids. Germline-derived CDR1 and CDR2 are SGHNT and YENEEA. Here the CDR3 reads CASSFTSGGTAPESEQFF. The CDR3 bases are TGTGCCAGCAGCTTCACTAGCGGGGGTACCGCCCCGGAATCAGAGCAGTTCTTC.

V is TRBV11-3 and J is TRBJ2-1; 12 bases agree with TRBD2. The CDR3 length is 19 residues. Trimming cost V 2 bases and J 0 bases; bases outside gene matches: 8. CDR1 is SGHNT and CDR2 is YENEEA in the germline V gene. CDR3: CASSLRTSGGPSSYNEQFF. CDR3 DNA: TGTGCCAGCAGCTTAAGAACTAGCGGGGGGCCAAGCTCCTACAATGAGCAGTTCTTC.

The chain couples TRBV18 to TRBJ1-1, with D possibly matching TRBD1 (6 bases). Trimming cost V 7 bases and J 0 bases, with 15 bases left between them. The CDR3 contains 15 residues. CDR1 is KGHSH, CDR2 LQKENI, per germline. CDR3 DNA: TGTGCCAGCTGGGACGGGGCAGGGGTGAACACTGAAGCTTTCTTT. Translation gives CASWDGAGVNTEAFF.

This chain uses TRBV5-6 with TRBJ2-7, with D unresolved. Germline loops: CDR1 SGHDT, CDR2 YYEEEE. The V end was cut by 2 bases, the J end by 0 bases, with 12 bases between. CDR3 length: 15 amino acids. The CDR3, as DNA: TGTGCCAGCAGCTTAAACCCTGCGCACTCCTACGAGCAGTACTTC. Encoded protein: CASSLNPAHSYEQYF.

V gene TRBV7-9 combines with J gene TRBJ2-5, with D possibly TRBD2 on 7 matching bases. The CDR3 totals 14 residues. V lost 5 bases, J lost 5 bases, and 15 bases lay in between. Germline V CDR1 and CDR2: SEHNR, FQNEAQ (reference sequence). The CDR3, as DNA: TGTGCCAGCAGCCTGACCCGGGGGGCGGAGACCCAGTACTTC. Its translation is CASSLTRGAETQYF.

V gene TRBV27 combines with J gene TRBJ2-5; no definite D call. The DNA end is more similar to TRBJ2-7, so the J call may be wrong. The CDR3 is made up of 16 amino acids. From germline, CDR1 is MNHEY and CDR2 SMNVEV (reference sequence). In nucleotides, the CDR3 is TGTGCCAGCAGTTCCCTAGTCCCGAGATCGTACTACGAGCAGTACTTC. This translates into CASSSLVPRSYYEQYF.

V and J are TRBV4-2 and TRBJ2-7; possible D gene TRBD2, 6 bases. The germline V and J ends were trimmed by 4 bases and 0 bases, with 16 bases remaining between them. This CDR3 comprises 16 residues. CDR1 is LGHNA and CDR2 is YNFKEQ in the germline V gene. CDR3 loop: CASSPTPSAISYEQYF. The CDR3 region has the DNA TGTGCCAGCAGCCCTACTCCTAGCGCCATCTCCTACGAGCAGTACTTC.

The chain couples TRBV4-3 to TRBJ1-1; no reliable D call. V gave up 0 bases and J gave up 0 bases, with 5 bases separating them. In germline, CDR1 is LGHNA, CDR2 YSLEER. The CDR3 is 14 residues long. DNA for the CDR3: TGCGCCAGCAGCCAAGATCGGGTGAACACTGAAGCTTTCTTT. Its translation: CASSQDRVNTEAFF.

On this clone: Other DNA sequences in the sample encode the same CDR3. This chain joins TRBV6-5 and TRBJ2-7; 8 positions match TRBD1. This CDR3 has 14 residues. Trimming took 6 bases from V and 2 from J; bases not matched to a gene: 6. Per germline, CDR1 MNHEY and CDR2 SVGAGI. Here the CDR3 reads CASRLGQGTYEQYF. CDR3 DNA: TGTGCCAGCAGACTAGGACAGGGCACCTACGAGCAGTACTTC.

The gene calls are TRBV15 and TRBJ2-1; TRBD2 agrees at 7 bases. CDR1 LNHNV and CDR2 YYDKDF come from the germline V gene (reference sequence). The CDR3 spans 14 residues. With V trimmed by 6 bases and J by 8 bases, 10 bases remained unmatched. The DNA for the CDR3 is TGTGCCACCAGGATGGCTAGCGGACGGGATGAGCAGTTCTTC. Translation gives CATRMASGRDEQFF.

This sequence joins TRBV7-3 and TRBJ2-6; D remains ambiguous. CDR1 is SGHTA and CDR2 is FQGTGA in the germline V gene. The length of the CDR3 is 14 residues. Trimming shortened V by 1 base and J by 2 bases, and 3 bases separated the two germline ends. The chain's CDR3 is CASSLIAGANVLTF. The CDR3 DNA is TGTGCCAGCAGCTTAATAGCTGGGGCCAACGTCCTGACTTTC. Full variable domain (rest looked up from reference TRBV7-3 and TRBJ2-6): GAGVSQTPSNKVTEKGKYVELRCDPISGHTALYWYRQSLGQGPEFLIYFQGTGAADDSGLPNDRFFAVRPEGSVSTLKIQRTERGDSAVYLCASSLIAGANVLTFGAGSRLTVL.

The CDR3 loop is CASKPLAGAPYEQYF. CDR3 DNA sequence: TGTGCCAGCAAACCTCTAGCGGGAGCTCCCTACGAGCAGTACTTC. The rearrangement links TRBV6-5 to TRBJ2-7, with 10 nucleotides matching TRBD2. With V trimmed by 7 bases and J by 2 bases, 8 bases remained unmatched. The CDR3 sequence is 15 residues long. Germline V CDR1 and CDR2: MNHEY, SVGAGI.

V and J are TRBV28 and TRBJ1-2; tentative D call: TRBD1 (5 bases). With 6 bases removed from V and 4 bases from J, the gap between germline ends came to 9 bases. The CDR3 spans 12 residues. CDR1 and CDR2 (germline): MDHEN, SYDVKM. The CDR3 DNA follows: TGTGCCAGCAGCTCAGGGTCCTATGGCTACACCTTC. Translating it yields CASSSGSYGYTF.

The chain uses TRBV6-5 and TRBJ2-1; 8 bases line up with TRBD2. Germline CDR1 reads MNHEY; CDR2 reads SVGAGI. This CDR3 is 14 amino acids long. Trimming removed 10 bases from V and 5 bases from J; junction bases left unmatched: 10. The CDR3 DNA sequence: TGTGCCACCAGGCCCACTAGCGGTGACAATGAGCAGTTCTTC. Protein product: CATRPTSGDNEQFF.

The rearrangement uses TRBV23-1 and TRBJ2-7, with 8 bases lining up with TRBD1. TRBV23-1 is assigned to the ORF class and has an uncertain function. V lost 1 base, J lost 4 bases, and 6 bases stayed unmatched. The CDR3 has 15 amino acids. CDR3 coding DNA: TGCGCCAGCAGTCAATTCGACAGGGGAAATTACGAGCAGTACTTC. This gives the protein CASSQFDRGNYEQYF.

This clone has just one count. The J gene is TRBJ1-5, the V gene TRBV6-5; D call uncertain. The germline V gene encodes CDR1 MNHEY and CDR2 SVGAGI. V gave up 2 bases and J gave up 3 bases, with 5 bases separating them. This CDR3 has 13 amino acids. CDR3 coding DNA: TGTGCCAGCAGTTACAGCGCCAATCAGCCCCAGCATTTT. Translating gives CASSYSANQPQHF.

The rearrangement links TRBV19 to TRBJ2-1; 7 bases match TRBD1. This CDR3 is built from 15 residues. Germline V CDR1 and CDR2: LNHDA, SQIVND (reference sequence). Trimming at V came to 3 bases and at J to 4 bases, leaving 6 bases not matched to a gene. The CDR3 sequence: CASSMGTVPYNEQFF. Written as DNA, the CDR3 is TGTGCCAGTAGTATGGGGACAGTCCCTTACAATGAGCAGTTCTTC.

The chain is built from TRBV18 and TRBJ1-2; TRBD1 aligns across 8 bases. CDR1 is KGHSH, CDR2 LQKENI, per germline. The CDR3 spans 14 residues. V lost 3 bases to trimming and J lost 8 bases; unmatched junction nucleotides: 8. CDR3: CASSPMDRAEGYTF. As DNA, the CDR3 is TGTGCCAGCTCACCCATGGACAGGGCTGAGGGCTACACCTTC. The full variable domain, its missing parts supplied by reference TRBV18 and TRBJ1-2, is NAGVMQNPRHLVRRRGQEARLRCSPMKGHSHVYWYRQLPEEGLKFMVYLQKENIIDESGMPKERFSAEFPKEGPSILRIQQVVRGDSAAYFCASSPMDRAEGYTFGSGTRLTVV.

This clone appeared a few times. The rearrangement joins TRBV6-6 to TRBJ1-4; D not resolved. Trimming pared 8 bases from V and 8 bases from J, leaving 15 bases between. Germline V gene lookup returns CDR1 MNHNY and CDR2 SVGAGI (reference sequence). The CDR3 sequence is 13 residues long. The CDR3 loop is CASGQREGEKLFF. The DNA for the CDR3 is TGTGCCAGCGGTCAGAGGGAAGGCGAAAAACTGTTTTTT.

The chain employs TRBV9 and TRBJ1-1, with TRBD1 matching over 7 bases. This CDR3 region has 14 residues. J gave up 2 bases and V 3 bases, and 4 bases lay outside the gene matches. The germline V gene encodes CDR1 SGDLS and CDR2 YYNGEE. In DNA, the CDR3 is TGTGCCAGCAGCGCGGGACAGCTAAACACTGAAGCTTTCTTT. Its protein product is CASSAGQLNTEAFF.

The CDR3 protein is CASSYRQGDNSPLHF. The CDR3 DNA follows: TGTGCCAGCAGTTACCGACAGGGGGATAATTCACCCCTCCACTTT. This chain links TRBV6-6 with TRBJ1-6, with 9 nucleotides matching TRBD1. The CDR3 contains 15 residues. After removal of 2 bases from V and 5 bases from J, the junction contained 1 base not matched to a gene. Germline CDR1 MNHNY, CDR2 SVGAGI (reference sequence).

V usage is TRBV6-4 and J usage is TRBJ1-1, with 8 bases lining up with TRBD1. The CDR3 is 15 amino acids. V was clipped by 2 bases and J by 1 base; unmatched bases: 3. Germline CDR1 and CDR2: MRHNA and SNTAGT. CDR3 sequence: CASSDGTGRNTEAFF. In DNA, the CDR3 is TGTGCCAGCAGTGACGGGACAGGTCGGAACACTGAAGCTTTCTTT.